These T cell receptor beta chains were read from a single sample in a study of beta chain features in type 1 diabetes. Repertoires were generated with immunoSEQ multiplex PCR, while TCRdb's copy carries only in-frame clones and drops some. This table holds 200,000 to 300,000 clones, around 65% found once. Sequenced material: naive CD4+ T cells from blood. The receptors stem from a man aged 30-40 years in good health. The CDR3 runs from the conserved cysteine through the conserved F or W. The D gene is left open where the match is weak. Size tells how often a clone was seen (once, few, many) or the class of an expanded clone, and some rows leave it out.

TRBJ2-3 TRBD1 NA TRBV6-5 TGTGCCAGCAGCCGCGGGGACAGGGGTGCAGATACGCAGTATTTT CASSRGDRGADTQYF
TRBJ2-3 TRBD1 few TRBV29-1 TGCAGCGTTGTTGGAGACAGGGGCACAGATACGCAGTATTTT CSVVGDRGTDTQYF
TRBJ2-3 NA NA TRBV28 TGTGCCAGCAGACGGGACATCACAGATACGCAGTATTTT CASRRDITDTQYF
TRBJ2-1 TRBD2 NA TRBV5-1 TGCGCCAGCAGCTTGGGACTAGCGGGGGACAATGAGCAGTTCTTC CASSLGLAGDNEQFF
TRBJ2-6 NA NA TRBV18 TGTGCCAGCTCACCACAACAGGGAACTGGGGCCAACGTCCTGACTTTC CASSPQQGTGANVLTF
TRBJ2-3 TRBD1 few TRBV29-1 TGCAGCGTTGAAAGGGACAGGGGTAGAGATACGCAGTATTTT CSVERDRGRDTQYF
TRBJ2-7 TRBD1 NA TRBV10-3 TGTGCCATCAGTTCCCCGGGACAGACTTACGAGCAGTACTTC CAISSPGQTYEQYF
TRBJ1-1 NA NA TRBV30 TGTGCCTGGAGTGTACGTAGGGCGTACACTGAAGCTTTCTTT CAWSVRRAYTEAFF
TRBJ2-3 NA NA TRBV21-1 TGTGCCAGCACTAGGGATACGCAGTATTTT CASTRDTQYF
TRBJ2-2 NA NA TRBV5-1 TGCGCCAGTAAACAGGGTTCGCCGAACACCGGGGAGCTGTTTTTT CASKQGSPNTGELFF
TRBJ2-1 NA NA TRBV30 TGTGCCTGGAGTTTACCGGGTCCCAAGTTCTTC CAWSLPGPKFF
TRBJ2-3 NA once TRBV9 TGTGCCAGCACAGATACGCAGTATTTT CASTDTQYF
TRBJ2-7 NA NA TRBV28 TGTGCCAGCAGTTTATGGAAATCCTACGAGCAGTACTTC CASSLWKSYEQYF
TRBJ2-3 NA NA TRBV5-4 TGTGCCAGCAGCTTGGGTGGAGATACGCAGTATTTT CASSLGGDTQYF
TRBJ2-5 NA few TRBV29-1 TGCAGCGTCGGGGGACGGTTACAAGAGACCCAGTACTTC CSVGGRLQETQYF
TRBJ1-1 NA NA TRBV30 TGTGCCTGGAGTGTACTAGCATTGAACACTGAAGCTTTCTTT CAWSVLALNTEAFF
TRBJ2-2 NA NA TRBV9 TGTGCCAGCAGCGTAGAGGTCACCGGGGAGCTGTTTTTT CASSVEVTGELFF
TRBJ1-1 TRBD1 NA TRBV29-1 TGCAGCGTCCGACTCCACAGGGGTGAAGCTTTCTTT CSVRLHRGEAFF
TRBJ2-5 NA NA TRBV6-5 TGTGCCAGCAGTTACTCGATGGGAGAGACCCAGTACTTC CASSYSMGETQYF
TRBJ2-5 NA NA TRBV13 TGTGCCAGCAGCTTAGCAAGGGAGAACCAAGAGACCCAGTACTTC CASSLARENQETQYF
TRBJ2-5 TRBD1 NA TRBV29-1 TGCAGCGCTTATGACAGGGTTGAGACCCAGTACTTC CSAYDRVETQYF
TRBJ1-4 NA NA TRBV6-5 TGTGCCAGCAGCCGAACTAATGAAAAACTGTTTTTT CASSRTNEKLFF
TRBJ1-2 NA NA TRBV30 TGTGCCTGGAGTGTAATCTGGGACCCACTCTATGGCTACACCTTC CAWSVIWDPLYGYTF
TRBJ1-5 NA once TRBV30 TGTGCCTGGACTGCGGACACCGATCAGCCCCAGCATTTT CAWTADTDQPQHF
TRBJ2-5 NA NA TRBV18 TGTGCCAGCTCAGGGCAGACCCAGTACTTC CASSGQTQYF
TRBJ2-5 NA NA TRBV2 TGTGCCAGCAGTGAACGGGGCCGGGAGACCCAGTACTTC CASSERGRETQYF
TRBJ2-1 TRBD2 NA TRBV29-1 TGCAGCGTTGAAGATTTCAGACTAGCGGGAAGCAATGAGCAGTTCTTC CSVEDFRLAGSNEQFF
TRBJ2-1 NA NA TRBV6-5 TGTGCCAGCAGTGGGAGGAATCCGGGACCCAATGAGCAGTTCTTC CASSGRNPGPNEQFF
TRBJ2-5 NA few TRBV30 TGTGCCTGGGCTCTAGCGAAGGAGACCCAGTACTTC CAWALAKETQYF
TRBJ1-2 NA NA TRBV25-1 TGTGCCAGCAGAGGGGCATCTAACTATGGCTACACCTTC CASRGASNYGYTF
TRBJ1-5 NA NA TRBV15 TGTGCCACCAGCCCCGGGGGGGCAAATCAGCCCCAGCATTTT CATSPGGANQPQHF
TRBJ2-3 NA NA TRBV29-1 TGCAGCGTCCTGGCCCGGGGGTGGAACACAGATACGCAGTATTTT CSVLARGWNTDTQYF
TRBJ2-2 TRBD1 NA TRBV30 TGTGCCTGGAGTCTGAGGGGGCTGAACACCGGGGAGCTGTTTTTT CAWSLRGLNTGELFF
TRBJ2-7 NA NA TRBV14 TGTGCCAGCAGCCAAGCCGGGACCGGGCAGTACTTC CASSQAGTGQYF
TRBJ1-4 NA few TRBV30 TGTGCCTGGAGTAGTACTAATGAAAAACTGTTTTTT CAWSSTNEKLFF
TRBJ2-7 NA NA TRBV11-2 TGTGCCAGCAGCTTCCGGGACACCTCGTACGAGCAGTACTTC CASSFRDTSYEQYF
TRBJ2-6 NA NA TRBV27 TGTGCCAGCAGCCCCGTTAACGGGGGGGCCAACGTCCTGACTTTC CASSPVNGGANVLTF
TRBJ2-5 NA NA TRBV5-4 TGTGCCAGCAGCTTGTCTCAGAGACATCAAGAGACCCAGTACTTC CASSLSQRHQETQYF
TRBJ1-1 NA few TRBV30 TGTGCCTGGAGACGGGCCGCGAGTGAAGCTTTCTTT CAWRRAASEAFF
TRBJ2-1 NA few TRBV29-1 TGCAGCGTTGTTAGAGGGGATGAGCAGTTCTTC CSVVRGDEQFF
TRBJ1-1 TRBD1 NA TRBV10-3 TGTGCCATCAGTGAGGGACAGGGGGCCCTGGAAGCTTTCTTT CAISEGQGALEAFF
TRBJ2-2 TRBD1 NA TRBV30 TGTGCCTGGAGATGGGACAGCTACACCGGGGAGCTGTTTTTT CAWRWDSYTGELFF
TRBJ1-6 TRBD1 NA TRBV23-1 TGCGCCAGCAGTCACTCCGGACAGGGGGACTATTGGGCCCTCCACTTT CASSHSGQGDYWALHF
TRBJ1-2 TRBD1 few TRBV30 TGTGCCTGGAGTGGGACAGGGCTCTATGGCTACACCTTC CAWSGTGLYGYTF
TRBJ2-7 TRBD1 NA TRBV29-1 TGCAGCGTCGGGACAGGGGGCAACGAGCAGTACTTC CSVGTGGNEQYF
TRBJ2-5 NA NA TRBV29-1 TGCAGCGTTGAAGGATGGGGGCTGGGAGAGACCCAGTACTTC CSVEGWGLGETQYF
TRBJ2-3 TRBD2 NA TRBV15 TGTGCCACCAGCAGACGACTAGCAAACACAGATACGCAGTATTTT CATSRRLANTDTQYF
TRBJ2-3 NA few TRBV9 TGTGCCAGCAGCGGTTACACAGATACGCAGTATTTT CASSGYTDTQYF
TRBJ2-1 NA few TRBV4-3 TGCGCCAGCAGCCAAGACCCCCTTGTTAGCTCCTACAATGAGCAGTTCTTC CASSQDPLVSSYNEQFF
TRBJ2-4 NA NA TRBV7-2 TGTGCCAGCAGCTTAGACTGGACAGATGCCGTCTTC CASSLDWTDAVF
TRBJ1-1 NA NA TRBV29-1 TGCACAATTACGGGCAGGGGCGAGATGAACACTGAAGCTTTCTTT CTITGRGEMNTEAFF
TRBJ2-2 NA NA TRBV14 TGTGCCAGCAGCGCGGTAATCCGGACCGGGGAGCTGTTTTTT CASSAVIRTGELFF
TRBJ1-3 NA NA TRBV19 TGTGCCAGTAGGACGACGGGAGCGGCTGGAAACACCATATATTTT CASRTTGAAGNTIYF
TRBJ2-7 NA NA TRBV7-2 TGTGCCAGCAGCTCTCACTACGAGCAGTACTTC CASSSHYEQYF